The source of this T cell receptor beta chain is a study of blood T cell repertoires in COVID-19. With respect to this clone: At one of its ends the junction is not consistent with the germline gene, which may arise from a read error.

The protocol was immunoSEQ multiplex PCR, while the TCRdb copy is restricted to in-frame clones and leaves out a portion. The data show approximately 350,000 clones, under 95% seen once. The CDR3 covers 13 residues. Germline CDR1 and CDR2: SGHDT and YYEEEE. Sequencing was performed on peripheral blood. The receptor's source is a woman younger than 35 who had recovered from COVID-19. This chain uses TRBV5-6 with TRBJ1-2; D possibly corresponds to TRBD1 (5 bases). The CDR3 DNA follows: TGTGCCAGCAGTTTGGACACTAACTATGGCTACACCTTC. It is translated as CASSLDTNYGYTF. Variable domain in full (rest from reference TRBV5-6 and TRBJ1-2): DAGVTQSPTHLIKTRGQQVTLRCSPKSGHDTVSWYQQALGQGPQFIFQYYEEEERQRGNFPDRFSGHQFPNYSSELNVNALLLGDSALYLCASSLDTNYGYTFGSGTRLTVV.